This T cell receptor (beta chain) was recorded in a study of control samples from healthy donors and cancer patients. Profiled with immunoSEQ multiplex PCR; TCRdb holds only in-frame clones, not every one. The table includes 70,000 to 75,000 clones, about 94% detected once. The CDR3 has 17 amino acids. V lost 0 bases and J lost 0, with 12 bases in between. The germline CDR1 and CDR2 sequences are SGHNT and YYREEE (reference sequence). The chain links TRBV5-4 to TRBJ2-2, with unresolved D. This receptor was obtained from a young woman in good health. The specimen was blood. CDR3 DNA: TGTGCCAGCAGCTTGGATCTCGCGTCCGCGAACACCGGGGAGCTGTTTTTT. It encodes CASSLDLASANTGELFF.